Reported below is one TCR beta chain. Authors' processing steps: Amplification of reference gene primers provided the estimated nucleated cell counts. Method: immunoSEQ multiplex PCR; TCRdb's copy keeps in-frame clones and lacks some. That table is the source of V, J and clone size, and D and trimming were worked out from the DNA. The table has about 99,000 clones, around 83% seen once. This sample was included in a study of blood T cell repertoires in COVID-19. At the level of the study: COVID-19 samples from acute and convalescent phases originated in the United States, Italy and Spain. Nucleic acid was either cDNA or gDNA, and it came from T cells, B-cell-depleted T cells, or PBMCs.

This CDR3 contains 15 residues. V was clipped by 4 bases and J by 5 bases, with 14 bases between them. CDR1 and CDR2 (germline): MNHEY, SVGAGI. This sequence was found in a man between 65 and 85 years old with active or convalescent COVID-19. This sequence joins TRBV6-5 and TRBJ1-4, with no clear D. The sample taken for sequencing was peripheral blood. CDR3: CASSSPARVNEKLFF. The CDR3 DNA reads as TGTGCCAGCAGTTCCCCTGCACGCGTCAATGAAAAACTGTTTTTT.